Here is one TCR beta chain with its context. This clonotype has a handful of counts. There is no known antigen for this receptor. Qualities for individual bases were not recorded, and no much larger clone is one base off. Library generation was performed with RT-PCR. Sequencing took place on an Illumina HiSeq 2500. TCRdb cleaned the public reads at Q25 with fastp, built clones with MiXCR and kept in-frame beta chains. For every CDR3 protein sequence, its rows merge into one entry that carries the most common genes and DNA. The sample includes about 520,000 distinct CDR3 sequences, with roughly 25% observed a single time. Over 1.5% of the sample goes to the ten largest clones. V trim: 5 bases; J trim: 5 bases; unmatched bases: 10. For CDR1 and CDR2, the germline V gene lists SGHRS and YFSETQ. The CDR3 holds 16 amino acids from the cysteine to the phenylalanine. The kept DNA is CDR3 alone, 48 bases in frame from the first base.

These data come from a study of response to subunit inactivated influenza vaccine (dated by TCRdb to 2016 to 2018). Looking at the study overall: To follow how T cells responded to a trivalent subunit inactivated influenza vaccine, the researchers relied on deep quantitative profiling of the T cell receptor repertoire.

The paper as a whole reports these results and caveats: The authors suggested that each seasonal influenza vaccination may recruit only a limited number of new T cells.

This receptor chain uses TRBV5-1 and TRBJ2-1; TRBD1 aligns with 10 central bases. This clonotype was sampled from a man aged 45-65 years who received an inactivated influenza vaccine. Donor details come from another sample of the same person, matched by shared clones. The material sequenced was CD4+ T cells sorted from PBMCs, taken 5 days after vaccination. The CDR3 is CASSEQPGQGNNEQFF. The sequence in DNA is TGCGCCAGCAGTGAGCAGCCGGGACAGGGGAACAATGAGCAGTTCTTC. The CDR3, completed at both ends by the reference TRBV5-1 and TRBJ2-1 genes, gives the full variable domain KAGVTQTPRYLIKTRGQQVTLSCSPISGHRSVSWYQQTPGQGLQFLFEYFSETQRNKGNFPGRFSGRQFSNSRSEMNVSTLELGDSALYLCASSEQPGQGNNEQFFGPGTRLTVL.